This T cell receptor beta chain derives from a study of T-cell memory formation after mild COVID-19. Study as a whole: TCR clusters were mostly confined to one donor each.

Worth noting for this clonotype: Its antigen is unidentified.

TCR alpha and TCR beta cDNA libraries carrying sample barcodes and UMIs were produced by 5'RACE using constant-segment primers. TCRdb re-analysed the 5' RACE reads in MiXCR, keeping a single row per CDR3 protein. Among 260,000 or so distinct CDR3 sequences listed, over 15% were seen once. Whole-study results and caveats: There was a balanced CD4/CD8 profile in clones contracting day 15 to 85, and later expanders leaned CD4+.

Material: PBMCs or a T cell subset sorted from them (not recorded which). This TCR derives from a man aged 18 to 29 who had mild COVID-19 (a few samples of this study predate the infection). Cell type and time point are not known.

Here the CDR3 DNA reads TGTGCCAGCAGTTTTCGGGACAGGCCACGGGTGAACCCAGGAAACACCATATATTTT. It codes for CASSFRDRPRVNPGNTIYF. The chain couples TRBV12-3 or TRBV12-4 to TRBJ1-3, with 8 bases aligning to TRBD1. The ends lost 3 bases at V and 4 bases at J; junction bases unmatched: 17. This CDR3 contains 19 residues.